This TCR beta chain was captured in a study of neurological immune-mediated disorders. The cDNA was generated through 5'RACE incorporating 10-nucleotide random UMIs. TCRdb passed the 5' RACE reads through MiXCR, listing each CDR3 protein once. The sample gives about 43,000 distinct CDR3 sequences, over 9.5% of which show up once; over 1% is in the top ten. The ends were cut back, 5 bases at V and 7 bases at J, with 21 bases in the middle. The CDR3 has 16 residues. The germline gives CDR1 MNHNS, CDR2 SASEGT. The sequence derives from a female donor in good health. The J gene is TRBJ2-1, the V gene TRBV6-1; possibly TRBD2 for D (6 bases). Material for sequencing was PBMCs. The CDR3 is CASSSTGTPLENEQFF. CDR3 DNA: TGTGCCAGCAGTAGTACCGGGACTCCACTTGAAAATGAGCAGTTCTTC.